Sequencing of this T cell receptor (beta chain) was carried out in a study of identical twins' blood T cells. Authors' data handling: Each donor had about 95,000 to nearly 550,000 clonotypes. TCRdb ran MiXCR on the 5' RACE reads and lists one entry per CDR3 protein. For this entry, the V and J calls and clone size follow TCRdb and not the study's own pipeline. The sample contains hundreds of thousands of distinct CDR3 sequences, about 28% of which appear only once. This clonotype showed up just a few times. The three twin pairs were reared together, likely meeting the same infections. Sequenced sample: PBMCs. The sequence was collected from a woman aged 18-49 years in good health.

The CDR3: CSASRGTSGSNEQFF. Written as DNA, the CDR3 is TGCAGTGCTTCCCGAGGGACTAGCGGGAGTAATGAGCAGTTCTTC. This chain uses TRBV20-1 with TRBJ2-1, with 14 bases identical to TRBD2. The CDR3 is 15 amino acids. V was clipped by 5 bases and J by 7 bases; unmatched bases: 7. Germline V CDR1 and CDR2: DFQATT, SNEGSKA (reference sequence).